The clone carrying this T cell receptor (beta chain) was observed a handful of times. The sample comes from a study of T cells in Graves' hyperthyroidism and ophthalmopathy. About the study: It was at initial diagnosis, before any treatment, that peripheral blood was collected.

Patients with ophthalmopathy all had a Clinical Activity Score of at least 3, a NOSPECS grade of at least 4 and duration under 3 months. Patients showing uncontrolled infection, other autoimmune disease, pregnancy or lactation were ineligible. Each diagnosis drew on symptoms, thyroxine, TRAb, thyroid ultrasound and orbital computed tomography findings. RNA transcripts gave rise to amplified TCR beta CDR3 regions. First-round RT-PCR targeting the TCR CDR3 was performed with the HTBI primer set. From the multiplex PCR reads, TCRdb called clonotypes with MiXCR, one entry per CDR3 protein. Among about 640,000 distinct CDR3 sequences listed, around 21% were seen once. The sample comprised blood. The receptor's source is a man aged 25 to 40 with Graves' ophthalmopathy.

The CDR3 DNA reads as TGTGCCAGTAGTATTGCAGATACCACAGATACGCAGTATTTT. Protein product: CASSIADTTDTQYF. The V gene is TRBV19, the J gene TRBJ2-3; D is unresolved. V shed 3 bases and J shed 2 bases, with 9 bases lying between them. CDR3 size: 14 residues. CDR1 and CDR2 (germline): LNHDA, SQIVND (reference sequence).